The rows below give T cell receptor beta chains drawn from one sample of a study of blood T cell repertoires in COVID-19. Profiling relied on immunoSEQ multiplex PCR, and the TCRdb table lists in-frame clones only, not all of them. The data hold 130,000 to 150,000 clones, with around 90% observed a single time. Sequences were obtained from peripheral blood. These TCRs come from a man aged 65-85 years with acute or convalescent COVID-19. Each CDR3 is given with its conserved first and last residue. Fields, in order: J gene, V gene, CDR3 length, CDR3 protein.

J gene: TRBJ1-6; V gene: TRBV5-1; CDR3 length: 14; CDR3 protein: CASSSTGEGSPLHF
J gene: TRBJ2-3; V gene: TRBV5-4; CDR3 length: 16; CDR3 protein: CASRPGQGLGTDTQYF
J gene: TRBJ2-7; V gene: TRBV4-2; CDR3 length: 14; CDR3 protein: CASSQSQFEYEQYF
J gene: TRBJ2-6; V gene: TRBV27; CDR3 length: 17; CDR3 protein: CASSLTGFRSGANVLTF
J gene: TRBJ1-1; V gene: TRBV3-1/TRBV3-2; CDR3 length: 16; CDR3 protein: CASSQVLGRGSPEAFF
J gene: TRBJ1-1; V gene: TRBV9; CDR3 length: 14; CDR3 protein: CASSPRYGQVEAFF
J gene: TRBJ2-1; V gene: TRBV19; CDR3 length: 13; CDR3 protein: CASSIARETEQFF
J gene: TRBJ2-2; V gene: TRBV24-1; CDR3 length: 16; CDR3 protein: CATNPSGSGNTGELFF
J gene: TRBJ2-1; V gene: TRBV2; CDR3 length: 12; CDR3 protein: CASRRQDNEQFF
J gene: TRBJ1-3; V gene: TRBV5-1; CDR3 length: 14; CDR3 protein: CASSPTVSGNTIYF
J gene: TRBJ2-4; V gene: TRBV14; CDR3 length: 17; CDR3 protein: CASSQGYNRKAKNIQYF
J gene: TRBJ1-1; V gene: TRBV10-3; CDR3 length: 13; CDR3 protein: CAISEGQGAEAFF
J gene: TRBJ2-5; V gene: TRBV24-1; CDR3 length: 15; CDR3 protein: CATSDQGLAAETQYF
J gene: TRBJ1-6; V gene: TRBV19; CDR3 length: 16; CDR3 protein: CASSIGLPYPNSPLHF
J gene: TRBJ2-3; V gene: TRBV28; CDR3 length: 16; CDR3 protein: CASSLSAGGSTDTQYF
J gene: TRBJ1-4; V gene: TRBV6-5; CDR3 length: 13; CDR3 protein: CASRKQGNEKLFF
J gene: TRBJ2-3; V gene: TRBV9; CDR3 length: 16; CDR3 protein: CASSVDSGGSTDTQYF
J gene: TRBJ2-3; V gene: TRBV5-1; CDR3 length: 15; CDR3 protein: CASSASGSVTDTQYF
J gene: TRBJ2-3; V gene: TRBV6-5; CDR3 length: 11; CDR3 protein: CASTEADTQYF
J gene: TRBJ1-1; V gene: TRBV9; CDR3 length: 13; CDR3 protein: CASTRLLNTEAFF
J gene: TRBJ1-1; V gene: TRBV7-9; CDR3 length: 15; CDR3 protein: CASSGRDRVNTEAFF
J gene: TRBJ1-5; V gene: TRBV24-1; CDR3 length: 15; CDR3 protein: CATSDGGQTFQPQHF
J gene: TRBJ2-3; V gene: TRBV6-5; CDR3 length: 14; CDR3 protein: CASSGQGESDTQYF
J gene: TRBJ2-3; V gene: TRBV10-1; CDR3 length: 12; CDR3 protein: CASSMGDSTQYF
J gene: TRBJ1-1; V gene: TRBV5-6; CDR3 length: 15; CDR3 protein: CASSLRLNGQLEAFF
J gene: TRBJ1-2; V gene: TRBV2; CDR3 length: 13; CDR3 protein: CASSPTGYYGYTF
J gene: TRBJ2-7; V gene: TRBV2; CDR3 length: 14; CDR3 protein: CASSVDRGSSEQYF
J gene: TRBJ1-1; V gene: TRBV11-2; CDR3 length: 17; CDR3 protein: CASSSLPVIGLNTEAFF
J gene: TRBJ2-2; V gene: TRBV10-3; CDR3 length: 18; CDR3 protein: CAISELSGRGPNTGELFF
J gene: TRBJ2-1; V gene: TRBV5-1; CDR3 length: 15; CDR3 protein: CASSLSGGRFNEQFF
J gene: TRBJ2-7; V gene: TRBV5-6; CDR3 length: 14; CDR3 protein: CASSLTGESYEQYF
J gene: TRBJ2-1; V gene: TRBV28; CDR3 length: 16; CDR3 protein: CASSSPTSGTRVEQFF
J gene: TRBJ2-1; V gene: TRBV9; CDR3 length: 16; CDR3 protein: CASSVAGNSGYNEQFF